These 10 T cell receptor beta chains share one sample of origin, sequenced in a study of T cell responses to AZD1222 COVID-19 vaccine. Assay: immunoSEQ multiplex PCR; the TCRdb copy retains only in-frame clones and omits some. The sample consists of about 180,000 clones, 90% of them appearing once. The input for sequencing was peripheral blood, taken on day 0 of AZD1222 vaccination. The receptor source for this set is an adult in good health.

J is TRBJ2-5 and V is TRBV9; weak D call: TRBD2 (5 bases). CDR1 and CDR2 from the germline V gene are SGDLS and YYNGEE. Trimming took 4 bases from V and 5 from J, leaving 15 bases between them. The CDR3 is made up of 14 amino acids. DNA of the CDR3: TGTGCCAGCAGCCCGAGCGGTCCTGGGGAGACCCAGTACTTC. Translated: CASSPSGPGETQYF. Combining the CDR3 with reference TRBV9 and TRBJ2-5 gives the whole variable domain DSGVTQTPKHLITATGQRVTLRCSPRSGDLSVYWYQQSLDQGLQFLIQYYNGEERAKGNILERFSAQQFPDLHSELNLSSLELGDSALYFCASSPSGPGETQYFGPGTRLLVL.

V usage is TRBV4-1 and J usage is TRBJ1-6, with 9 bases matching TRBD1. Trimming at V came to 0 bases and at J to 5 bases, leaving 2 bases not matched to a gene. CDR3 size: 16 residues. CDR1 is MGHRA and CDR2 is YSYEKL in the germline V gene. The CDR3 sequence: CASSQERTGDNSPLHF. The CDR3 DNA reads as TGCGCCAGCAGCCAAGAGCGGACAGGGGATAATTCACCCCTCCACTTT.

The V and J genes are TRBV12-5 and TRBJ2-7, with D possibly TRBD2 on 7 matching bases. The V gene's germline CDR1 is LGHNT and CDR2 FRNRAP. V gave up 0 bases and J gave up 2 bases, with 17 bases separating them. The CDR3 consists of 17 residues. The CDR3 spells CASGLVLGGDKPYEQYF. The DNA for the CDR3 is TGTGCTAGTGGTTTGGTACTAGGGGGGGACAAACCCTACGAGCAGTACTTC. Looking up the rest from reference TRBV12-5 and TRBJ2-7 gives the full variable domain: DARVTQTPRHKVTEMGQEVTMRCQPILGHNTVFWYRQTMMQGLELLAYFRNRAPLDDSGMPKDRFSAEMPDATLATLKIQPSEPRDSAVYFCASGLVLGGDKPYEQYFGPGTRLTVT.

This sequence joins TRBV19 and TRBJ2-3; 7 bases map to TRBD1. The CDR3 length is 14 residues. J lost 4 bases, V lost 7 bases, and 8 bases had no gene match. CDR1 is LNHDA and CDR2 is SQIVND in the germline V gene (reference sequence). The CDR3 bases are TGTGCCAGTACCCCGACAGGGACCGCAGATACGCAGTATTTT. Protein product: CASTPTGTADTQYF.

The chain employs TRBV5-1 and TRBJ2-3, with 7 bases matching TRBD2. CDR3 length: 15 amino acids. Looked up from germline, CDR1 is SGHRS and CDR2 is YFSETQ. V was pared by 1 base and J by 1 base, with 3 bases of the junction left unmatched. The CDR3, as DNA: TGCGCCAGCAGCTTGTCCCGGGGGGGCACAGATACGCAGTATTTT. Protein sequence: CASSLSRGGTDTQYF.

This clone was found a few times. This chain links TRBV19 with TRBJ1-5; D is possibly TRBD1 (5 bases). V was shortened by 5 bases and J by 2 bases, with 13 bases between the two germline ends. This CDR3 has 15 residues. Germline loops: CDR1 LNHDA, CDR2 SQIVND (reference sequence). CDR3 in amino acids: CASSQGDRGNQPQHF. CDR3 nucleotides: TGTGCCAGTAGTCAAGGAGACAGAGGCAATCAGCCCCAGCATTTT. The full variable domain, with the rest looked up from reference TRBV19 and TRBJ1-5, is DGGITQSPKYLFRKEGQNVTLSCEQNLNHDAMYWYRQDPGQGLRLIYYSQIVNDFQKGDIAEGYSVSREKKESFPLTVTSAQKNPTAFYLCASSQGDRGNQPQHFGDGTRLSIL.

This clone was picked up a small number of times. V usage is TRBV5-1 and J usage is TRBJ2-3; the match to TRBD2 covers 9 bases. CDR3 length: 16 amino acids. Germline trimming cut 3 bases from V and 1 base from J; bases unmatched to any gene: 6. Germline assignment: CDR1 SGHRS and CDR2 YFSETQ. In DNA, the CDR3 is TGCGCCAGCAGCTCGGGACTAGCCCGGGGCACAGATACGCAGTATTTT. Residues: CASSSGLARGTDTQYF.

Only one count was recorded for this clone. The chain has TRBV21-1 and TRBJ1-5; the listed D gene, TRBD1, was not tested against the DNA. TRBV21-1 is shown as a pseudogene. The CDR3 sequence is 14 residues long. The CDR3 sequence is CASSMTDRNQPQHF. The CDR3 region has the DNA TGTGCCAGCAGCATGACAGACCGTAATCAGCCCCAGCATTTT.

This clone appeared a few times. V gene TRBV7-9 combines with J gene TRBJ1-3; a possible D gene is TRBD1 (6 bases). The CDR3 consists of 14 residues. Deletions cut 7 bases from V and 2 bases from J, with 12 bases between. CDR1 is SEHNR and CDR2 is FQNEAQ in the germline V gene (reference sequence). The CDR3 nucleotides read TGTGCCAGCATGCCTTGGGGGCCTGGAAACACCATATATTTT. Its protein product is CASMPWGPGNTIYF.

Only one count was recorded for this clone. The chain uses TRBV19 and TRBJ1-1, with TRBD1 identical over 7 bases. CDR1 LNHDA and CDR2 SQIVND come from the germline V gene (reference sequence). This CDR3 spans 16 amino acids. Trimming cost V 7 bases and J 2 bases; bases outside gene matches: 13. CDR3 DNA sequence: TGTGCCAGTACCCCCTTGACGGGACAGATTAACACTGAAGCTTTCTTT. Its protein product is CASTPLTGQINTEAFF.